This record looks at one TCR beta chain sequence and its context. No antigen is known for it. Germline is not matched at one junction end, which may reflect a read error. This entry is derived from a study of blood T cells in healthy people across ages. Study-wide results and limits: Long-lived donors carried more naive CD4+ cells and greater diversity than aged donors. Roughly linearly, TCR beta diversity per million T cells fell as age increased. There was a strong correlation between TCR beta diversity and naive T cell percentage.

The second PCR ran roughly 6 to 11 cycles with a sample-barcoded 5' primer and J-beta primers. TCRdb processed the 5' RACE reads anew with MiXCR; each CDR3 protein has one entry. The sample lists about 780,000 distinct CDR3 sequences, around 45% occurring once. Sequenced input: blood. The clonotype comes from an elderly man in good health.

CDR3 DNA sequence: TGTGCCAGCAGTTTAGTCGAAGCCTACAATGGGCAGTTCTTC. Amino acids: CASSLVEAYNGQFF. This sequence joins TRBV12-3 or TRBV12-4 and TRBJ2-1; D remains ambiguous. This CDR3 is built from 14 residues.